Following are 9 T cell receptor beta chains from one sample sequenced in a study of cytomegalovirus exposure and HLA in healthy donors. Use of 60 Vbeta and 13 Jbeta primers characterized the PCR. The table came from immunoSEQ multiplex PCR; TCRdb's copy has only in-frame clones and leaves some out. Seen here are 130,000 to 150,000 clones, over 70% observed once, and the top ten hold around 6.2%. The sequenced sample was PBMCs. These receptors originate from a man aged 30 to 39 in good health and CMV-seropositive.

The chain carries TRBV30 and TRBJ1-2; possibly TRBD1 for D (5 bases). V was cut by 2 bases and J by 3 bases, with 10 bases left in between. Per the germline V gene, CDR1 is GTSNPN and CDR2 is SVGIG (reference sequence). This CDR3 has 13 residues. CDR3 in amino acids: CAWSFQGYYGYTF. The CDR3 coding sequence is TGTGCCTGGAGTTTTCAGGGATACTATGGCTACACCTTC.

In this sample, this clone turned up a few times. V is TRBV6-5 and J is TRBJ2-1; 9 nucleotides align to TRBD1. The V gene's germline CDR1 is MNHEY and CDR2 SVGAGI. This CDR3 has 15 amino acids. J was trimmed by 4 bases and V by 5 bases; bases with no gene match: 6. CDR3 coding DNA: TGTGCCAGCAGTCCGGGACAGGGTGGATACAATGAGCAGTTCTTC. Translating gives CASSPGQGGYNEQFF.

This chain joins TRBV29-1 and TRBJ1-3; no firm D call. The CDR3 runs 13 residues. V lost 6 bases and J lost 7, with 16 bases in between. CDR1 is SQVTM, CDR2 ANQGSEA, per germline. The CDR3 spells CSVERRWRNTIYF. The CDR3 DNA reads TGCAGCGTCGAAAGACGGTGGAGGAACACCATATATTTT.

The rearrangement joins TRBV7-6 to TRBJ2-1; D is undetermined. Germline V gene sequence: CDR1 SGHVS, CDR2 FNYEAQ. The CDR3 runs 13 residues. V was clipped by 1 base and J by 5 bases, with 6 bases between them. For the CDR3, the DNA is TGTGCCAGCAGCTTAGATCCGGACAATGAGCAGTTCTTC. This sequence encodes CASSLDPDNEQFF. The complete variable domain, with remaining parts taken from reference TRBV7-6 and TRBJ2-1, reads GAGVSQSPRYKVTKRGQDVALRCDPISGHVSLYWYRQALGQGPEFLTYFNYEAQQDKSGLPNDRFSAERPEGSISTLTIQRTEQRDSAMYRCASSLDPDNEQFFGPGTRLTVL.

This clone was counted a single time. This chain connects TRBV6-6 to TRBJ2-5, with a possible D match to TRBD1 (6 bases). The J call may not be correct, given that the DNA end is closer to TRBJ2-7. CDR1 and CDR2 (germline): MNHNY, SVGAGI (reference sequence). The CDR3 contains 12 residues. CDR3 sequence: CASSSTGFEQYF. DNA for the CDR3: TGTGCCAGCAGCTCTACAGGGTTCGAGCAGTACTTC.

The chain couples TRBV20-1 to TRBJ1-1, with 7 bases aligning to TRBD1. CDR3 length: 11 residues. The trim removed 8 bases at V and 8 bases at J, leaving 8 bases unmatched. The germline V gene encodes CDR1 DFQATT and CDR2 SNEGSKA (reference sequence). CDR3 in DNA: TGCAGTACCACCGGGACAGCCGAAGCTTTCTTT. Translation: CSTTGTAEAFF.

This clone was recorded a few times. The rearrangement links TRBV27 to TRBJ1-2; 7 nucleotides agree with TRBD1. Germline lookup yields CDR1 MNHEY and CDR2 SMNVEV (reference sequence). V trimming: 2 bases; J trimming: 7 bases; junction bases outside the gene matches: 7. There are 14 residues in the CDR3. The CDR3 coding sequence is TGTGCCAGCAGTTTAAAAGGGGGCAAGGGTGGCTACACCTTC. Its protein product is CASSLKGGKGGYTF.

The rearrangement uses TRBV29-1 and TRBJ2-7; TRBD1 matches 7 bases. The CDR3 totals 13 residues. Trimming took 4 bases from V and 2 from J; bases not matched to a gene: 5. Germline V gene lookup returns CDR1 SQVTM and CDR2 ANQGSEA. CDR3 nucleotides: TGCAGCGTTGGGACAGGAGCCACCTACGAGCAGTACTTC. It encodes CSVGTGATYEQYF.

J is TRBJ2-2 and V is TRBV11-3; a possible D gene is TRBD2 (5 bases). The CDR3 totals 13 residues. Trimming stripped 1 base from V and 5 bases from J, with 5 bases between. The V gene's germline CDR1 is SGHNT and CDR2 YENEEA. The CDR3 sequence is CASSLGGTGELFF. In DNA form, the CDR3 reads TGTGCCAGCAGCTTAGGAGGGACCGGGGAGCTGTTTTTT.